This TCR beta chain was sequenced for a study of T cells after yellow fever vaccination. Points from the study as a whole: Detected again after the booster were most primary-vaccination clones, at 96% CD4 and roughly 88% CD8. Researchers report a weaker secondary response that nonetheless peaked faster, day 5 versus 15. There was a small share of clonotypes that showed up in both the CD4 and CD8 compartments.

5'RACE template switching generated TCR cDNA, adding a universal primer site and UMIs. TCRdb itself ran the 5' RACE reads through MiXCR, one entry per CDR3 protein. This table has 250,000 or so distinct CDR3 sequences, 6.9% appearing once. With 0 bases removed from V and 3 bases from J, the gap between germline ends came to 9 bases. Germline-derived CDR1 and CDR2 are SGHRS and YFSETQ. The CDR3 extends over 15 amino acids. About this clonotype itself: Its antigen is unknown.

The input for sequencing was CD4+ T cells sorted from PBMCs, taken 15 days after the yellow fever booster vaccination. The clonotype originates from a man aged 30-40 years who received the YFV17D yellow fever vaccine. This sequence joins TRBV5-1 and TRBJ2-2; D unresolved. The CDR3 loop reads CASSLEAVYTGELFF. CDR3 DNA: TGCGCCAGCAGCTTGGAGGCGGTCTACACCGGGGAGCTGTTTTTT.